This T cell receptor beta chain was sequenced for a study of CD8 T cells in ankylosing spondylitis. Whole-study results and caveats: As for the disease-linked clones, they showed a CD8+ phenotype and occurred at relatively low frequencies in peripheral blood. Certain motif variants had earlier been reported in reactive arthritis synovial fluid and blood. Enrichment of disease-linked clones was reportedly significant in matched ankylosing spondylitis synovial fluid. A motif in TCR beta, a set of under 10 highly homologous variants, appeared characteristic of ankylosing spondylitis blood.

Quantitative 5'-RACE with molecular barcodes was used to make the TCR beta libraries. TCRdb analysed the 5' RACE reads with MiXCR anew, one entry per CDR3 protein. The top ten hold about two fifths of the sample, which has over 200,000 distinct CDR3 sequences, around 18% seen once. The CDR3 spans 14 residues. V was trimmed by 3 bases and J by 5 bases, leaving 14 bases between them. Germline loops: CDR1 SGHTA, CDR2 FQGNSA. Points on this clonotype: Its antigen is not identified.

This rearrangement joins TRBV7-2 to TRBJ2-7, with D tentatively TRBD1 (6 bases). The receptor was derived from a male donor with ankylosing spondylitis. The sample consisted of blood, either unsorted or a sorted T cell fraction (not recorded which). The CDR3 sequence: CASSLATGFDEQYF. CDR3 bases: TGTGCCAGCAGCTTGGCCACAGGGTTCGACGAGCAGTACTTC.